The entry that follows covers one T cell receptor (beta chain) sequence. Antigen: not known. The entry originates in a study of T cell responses to AZD1222 COVID-19 vaccine. Overall study results and limits: Just a handful of AZD1222 recipients were seropositive at baseline. Researchers took repertoire samples only after the peak T cell response had come. Nearly half of spike-specific TCRs reportedly target unmutated variant regions. There were vaccine-associated CD4 TCRs across spike, dominant at 160-218 and 743-854.

The table came from immunoSEQ multiplex PCR; TCRdb's copy has only in-frame clones and leaves some out. The sample has around 140,000 clones, 85% to 95% seen once. Germline V gene data show CDR1 as SGHNT and CDR2 as YENEEA. The length of the CDR3 is 13 residues. The V segment lost 4 bases and the J segment 6 bases; nucleotides outside the gene matches: 4. The chain carries TRBV11-3 and TRBJ2-3; TRBD2 agrees at 7 bases. The specimen comprised peripheral blood, sampled on day 0 of AZD1222 vaccination. The clonotype was recovered from an adult in good health. The CDR3 DNA sequence: TGTGCCAGCAGCTCAAGTAGCGGGGATACGCAGTATTTT. Residues: CASSSSSGDTQYF.